The 15 T cell receptor beta chains below come from one sample, sequenced in a study of CD8 T cells in ankylosing spondylitis. Notes on the study in general: A TCR beta motif of eight highly homologous variants appeared characteristic of ankylosing spondylitis blood.

The antigens of these receptors remain unknown. MiXCR, applied by TCRdb to the 5' RACE reads, yields one record per CDR3 protein. The sample lists around 770,000 distinct CDR3 sequences; under 20% were seen once. The sequenced material came from blood, either unsorted or a sorted T cell fraction (not recorded which). All receptors come from a male donor with ankylosing spondylitis.

V is TRBV29-1 and J is TRBJ2-1; TRBD2 agrees at 8 bases. Trimming took 4 bases from V and 5 from J; bases not matched to a gene: 7. Per the germline V gene, CDR1 is SQVTM and CDR2 is ANQGSEA. The CDR3 totals 14 residues. The CDR3 spells CSVGPGGGNNEQFF. CDR3 DNA sequence: TGCAGCGTTGGTCCCGGGGGGGGAAACAATGAGCAGTTCTTC.

CDR3 bases: TGTGCCAGCAGCCAAGGGGGTGGAGCCCGCTACGAGCAGTACTTC. Translating gives CASSQGGGARYEQYF. The V gene is TRBV3-1, the J gene TRBJ2-7; D gene ambiguous. The CDR3 totals 15 residues. V was trimmed by 1 base and J by 3 bases, leaving 13 bases between them. Germline V gives CDR1 LGHDT, CDR2 YNNKEL (reference sequence).

This chain connects TRBV20-1 to TRBJ1-2; no firm D call. The V gene's germline CDR1 is DFQATT and CDR2 SNEGSKA (reference sequence). The V gene lost 1 base and the J gene lost 4 bases, with 7 bases spanning the gap. The CDR3 is made up of 12 amino acids. CDR3: CSARGRAYGYTF. CDR3 in DNA: TGCAGTGCTAGAGGGAGAGCCTATGGCTACACCTTC.

This clonotype was found a few times. The rearrangement links TRBV4-3 to TRBJ2-7; 8 nucleotides align to TRBD2. Germline loops: CDR1 LGHNA, CDR2 YSLEER. The length of the CDR3 is 16 residues. V trimming: 0 bases; J trimming: 2 bases; junction bases outside the gene matches: 6. The CDR3 loop is CASSQDVAGGTYEQYF. CDR3 DNA sequence: TGCGCCAGCAGCCAAGATGTGGCGGGAGGTACCTACGAGCAGTACTTC.

V is TRBV7-2 and J is TRBJ1-1; TRBD1 might be the D (5 bases). Germline V CDR1 and CDR2: SGHTA, FQGNSA. V gave up 6 bases and J gave up 1 base, with 15 bases separating them. CDR3 size: 15 residues. This CDR3 is CASSRWGRPNTEAFF. The CDR3 DNA reads TGTGCCAGCAGTAGGTGGGGCAGACCGAACACTGAAGCTTTCTTT.

This clonotype was seen many times. V and J are TRBV7-9 and TRBJ1-1; 7 bases map to TRBD1. Germline V gene sequence: CDR1 SEHNR, CDR2 FQNEAQ (reference sequence). The V gene end was trimmed by 5 bases and the J gene end by 0 bases; junction bases not matched to a gene: 6. This CDR3 is built from 15 residues. CDR3 sequence reads: CASSPRDRVNTEAFF. The CDR3 DNA reads TGTGCCAGCAGCCCGAGAGACAGGGTGAACACTGAAGCTTTCTTT.

This CDR3 reads CASGGLAVLFF. The CDR3 DNA is TGTGCCAGCGGGGGACTAGCTGTCCTGTTTTTT. The V and J genes are TRBV2 and TRBJ2-2; 9 nucleotides line up with TRBD2. The ends lost 8 bases at V and 14 bases at J; junction bases unmatched: 6. Germline loops: CDR1 SNHLY, CDR2 FYNNEI. The CDR3 totals 11 residues.

This chain connects TRBV28 to TRBJ1-1; the D is unclear. This CDR3 is built from 14 residues. V shed 6 bases and J shed 7 bases, with 18 bases lying between them. Germline-derived CDR1 and CDR2 are MDHEN and SYDVKM. CDR3: CASSKGLGWGEAFF. The DNA for the CDR3 is TGTGCCAGCAGCAAAGGGTTGGGTTGGGGTGAAGCTTTCTTT.

This clonotype was seen more than once but under ten times. The chain has TRBV5-1 and TRBJ1-5; 8 bases align to TRBD1. CDR1 is SGHRS, CDR2 YFSETQ, per germline. There are 15 residues in the CDR3. V lost 4 bases, J lost 2 bases, and 5 bases stayed unmatched. CDR3 nucleotide sequence: TGCGCCAGCAGCCACGGACAGGGAGGCAATCAGCCCCAGCATTTT. This translates into CASSHGQGGNQPQHF.

The genes are TRBV7-9 and TRBJ1-2; 7 positions agree with TRBD1. CDR1 and CDR2 (germline): SEHNR, FQNEAQ (reference sequence). The CDR3 is made up of 14 amino acids. V dropped 5 bases and J dropped 6; count of bases not matched to a gene: 9. CDR3 loop: CASSQTGHLNGYTF. Here the CDR3 DNA reads TGTGCCAGCAGCCAGACAGGGCATTTGAATGGCTACACCTTC.

This clonotype was detected only once. The junction does not match germline at one end; this may be a read error. The chain joins TRBV20-1 to TRBJ2-1; possibly TRBD1 for D (6 bases). CDR3 length equals 17 residues. CDR1 is DFQATT, CDR2 SNEGSKA, per germline (reference sequence). CDR3 protein: CCASPTTGHYPYNEQFF. CDR3 nucleotides: TGCTGTGCTAGCCCAACGACAGGCCATTATCCCTACAATGAGCAGTTCTTC.

The rearrangement uses TRBV9 and TRBJ2-7; possible D gene TRBD1, 6 bases. Germline V CDR1 and CDR2: SGDLS, YYNGEE. The CDR3 has 13 amino acids. V lost 3 bases and J 7 bases, leaving 14 bases between the germline ends. This CDR3 is CASSAGGHGEQYF. DNA for the CDR3: TGTGCCAGCAGCGCTGGGGGACACGGGGAGCAGTACTTC.

The V call is TRBV4-2, the J call TRBJ1-4; no reliable D call. V was shortened by 0 bases and J by 4 bases, with 15 bases between the two germline ends. Per germline, CDR1 LGHNA and CDR2 YNFKEQ. CDR3 size: 17 residues. CDR3 region: CASSQEAASSGNEKLFF. The CDR3 DNA follows: TGTGCCAGCAGCCAAGAGGCGGCCTCTTCGGGTAATGAAAAACTGTTTTTT.

Note on this clonotype: This may stem from a read error, because a much larger clone lies one nucleotide away. The J gene is TRBJ2-7, the V gene TRBV7-8; D ambiguous. Germline assignment: CDR1 SGHVS and CDR2 FQNEAQ. V dropped 1 base and J dropped 5 bases, with 6 bases sitting between them. The CDR3 extends over 12 amino acids. The CDR3 DNA is TGTGCCAGCAGCTTAGAGTCCAACGAGCAGTACTTC. It yields the protein CASSLESNEQYF.

The J gene is TRBJ1-2, the V gene TRBV30; D is uncertain. CDR3 size: 13 residues. V was clipped by 1 base and J by 6 bases, with 12 bases between them. Per the germline V gene, CDR1 is GTSNPN and CDR2 is SVGIG (reference sequence). The CDR3 coding sequence is TGTGCCTGGAGTGGTCCATTGTGGGATGGCTACACCTTC. Translation gives CAWSGPLWDGYTF.